This T cell receptor (beta chain) stems from a study of blood T cell repertoires in COVID-19. Overall study context: From the United States, Italy and Spain came samples of acute and convalescent COVID-19.

Trimming removed 5 bases from V and 8 bases from J; junction bases left unmatched: 7. The germline gives CDR1 MDHEN, CDR2 SYDVKM. There are 14 residues in the CDR3. Repertoires were generated with immunoSEQ multiplex PCR, while TCRdb's copy carries only in-frame clones and drops some. The table records around 220,000 clones, around four fifths of them present only once. Sequencing was performed on peripheral blood. The rearrangement joins TRBV28 to TRBJ1-2; 11 nucleotides align to TRBD1. The source of this sequence is a woman between 35 and 50 years old with active or convalescent COVID-19. In nucleotides, the CDR3 is TGTGCCAGCAGTCCTAGGACAGGGGGCTTGGGCTACACCTTC. Encoded protein: CASSPRTGGLGYTF.